The entry below gives a single TCR beta chain sequence along with its context. Other nucleotide sequences from this sample produce the same CDR3. The data were obtained in a study of blood T cell repertoires in COVID-19. About the research overall: Samples taken during acute and convalescent COVID-19 were collected in the United States, Italy and Spain. Sources were T cells, B-cell-depleted T cells, or PBMCs; the material itself was cDNA or gDNA.

This CDR3 has 15 amino acids. J was trimmed by 6 bases and V by 5 bases; bases with no gene match: 3. The germline gives CDR1 MDHEN, CDR2 SYDVKM. How the authors handled the data: The authors estimated nucleated cell counts from reference gene primer amplification. Assay: immunoSEQ multiplex PCR; the TCRdb copy retains only in-frame clones and omits some. V and J calls and clone size are those listed in that table; D and trimming were worked out from the DNA. The sample has roughly 150,000 clones; around 89% are singletons. J is TRBJ2-1 and V is TRBV28, with TRBD2 matching 14 bases. Sequenced input: peripheral blood. This sequence originates from a man aged 55-75 years with active or convalescent COVID-19. CDR3 protein: CASSRLAGGVNEQFF. CDR3 DNA: TGTGCCAGCAGTCGACTAGCGGGAGGGGTCAATGAGCAGTTCTTC.